The source of this TCR beta chain is a study of cytomegalovirus exposure and HLA in healthy donors. Broader study findings: In a later analysis, parvovirus B19, influenza, CMV and Epstein-Barr virus appeared linked to several top co-occurrence clusters. In a later analysis, TCR beta V- and J-gene trimming was associated with a missense DCLRE1C variant.

Concerning this clone: Its antigen remains unidentified.

The primer mix had 60 Vbeta and 13 Jbeta primers. Sequencing was performed with immunoSEQ multiplex PCR; in TCRdb, only in-frame clones are kept and a portion is missing. The sample contains roughly 90,000 clones, approximately 85% of which appear only once. The germline V gene encodes CDR1 SGHAT and CDR2 FQNNGV. V was shortened by 5 bases and J by 2 bases, with 12 bases between the two germline ends. CDR3 length equals 15 residues. This receptor was taken from a man younger than 40 in good health and CMV-seropositive. V and J are TRBV11-2 and TRBJ1-4; D perhaps matches TRBD1 (5 bases). Specimen: PBMCs. This CDR3 is CASSTSGQTNEKLFF. CDR3 nucleotide sequence: TGTGCCAGCAGCACCTCAGGGCAGACTAATGAAAAACTGTTTTTT. The variable domain in full, completed from reference TRBV11-2 and TRBJ1-4, reads EAGVAQSPRYKIIEKRQSVAFWCNPISGHATLYWYQQILGQGPKLLIQFQNNGVVDDSQLPKDRFSAERLKGVDSTLKIQPAKLEDSAVYLCASSTSGQTNEKLFFGSGTQLSVL.